This entry concerns a single T cell receptor beta chain. This clonotype turned up a few times. There is no known antigen for this receptor. No base qualities exist here, and no much larger clone lies one base off it. Profiling of TCR beta VDJ combinations and CDR3 sequences used genomic DNA as the template. An Illumina HiSeq 2000 was the platform used for TCR repertoire sequencing. The authors' analysis ran thus. Repertoires were assessed using TRBV/TRBJ rearrangement plots, CDR3 size and DJ length profiles, and Simpson's diversity index. The immunodominant clone was defined as the most abundant DNA sequence in deep sequencing data. CDR3 amino acid sequences were checked for sharing between subjects and were compared against published repertoires and the VDJdb database. TCRdb trimmed public reads at Q25 via fastp, called clones via MiXCR and kept in-frame beta chains. Rows matching on CDR3 protein sequence are summarized as one entry with the most common DNA and genes. In this record, the V and J calls reflect TCRdb's handling and not the investigators' own analysis. This sample has a few hundred thousand distinct CDR3 sequences in its table, and over 25% of those were observed once. The ten largest clonotypes hold less than 0.85% of the sample.

The data are from a study of CD8+CD57+ T cells in acquired aplastic anemia listed by TCRdb under 2018. Some background on the complete study: DNA extracted from sorted CD4+ and CD8+ cells had a mean of around 3.3 ug, with a range of 0.2 to 27.4 ug. CD8+CD57+ expansion was defined as a frequency above the mean frequency observed in healthy subjects. The study at large found these results: Patients and healthy controls showed no significant difference in CD8+ Simpson's diversity (P=0.060). Around 30 CD8+ CDR3 sequences were found to be shared between patients and controls, but these sequences appeared to be highly expressed in patients and within the immunodominant clones of the patients.

There are 14 amino acids in the CDR3, from cysteine to phenylalanine inclusive. The entry retains the CDR3 DNA only, 42 bases that are in frame from base 1. CDR1 and CDR2 are drawn from the germline V gene (reference sequence): DFQATT, SNEGSKA. V and J lose 6 bases and 9 bases, and a span of 21 bases separates them. Flow cytometry had shown CD8+CD57+ cell expansion in the patients selected for sequencing. Severe acquired aplastic anemia was diagnosed in all patients according to International Study of Aplastic Anemia and Agranulocytosis and Camitta criteria. No therapy had been received by the patients at the time of blood sampling. In this study, sorted CD4+ and CD8+ T cells from the blood of healthy subjects and of severe aplastic anemia patients had their TCR repertoires deep-sequenced. Patients were enrolled in the USA under clinicaltrials.gov protocols 00001620, 01623167, 00001397, 00071045, 00081523 and 00961064. Ficoll-Paque density gradient centrifugation was used to isolate peripheral blood mononuclear cells. CD4+ and CD8+ T cells were sorted by FACS or magnetic beads before DNA extraction.

Sequencing used sorted CD4+, CD8+, or CD8+CD57+ T cells (not recorded which) from PBMCs. Here the chain combines TRBV20-1 and TRBJ1-5; 5 matching bases give a weak D call of TRBD1. The TCR was taken from a human donor with aplastic anemia. The CDR3 corresponds to CSAGVQAGEGPQHF. The sequenced DNA is TGCAGTGCCGGGGTACAGGCGGGGGAAGGGCCCCAGCATTTT.